These 17 T cell receptor beta chains originate from one sample sequenced in a study of cytomegalovirus exposure and HLA in healthy donors. The PCR made use of 60 Vbeta and 13 Jbeta primers. Clones were sequenced by immunoSEQ multiplex PCR, and TCRdb holds only the in-frame ones, with some missing. This sample has just over 85,000 clones; more than 70% occur once, and the top ten carry about 3%. Input material: PBMCs. These receptors were taken from a man aged 35-49 years in good health and CMV-seronegative.

This chain connects TRBV2 to TRBJ1-1; 8 nucleotides agree with TRBD1. Germline V lookup: CDR1 SNHLY, CDR2 FYNNEI. Trimming removed 6 bases from V and 1 base from J; junction bases left unmatched: 4. The CDR3 has 14 residues. This CDR3 reads CASRLQGGNTEAFF. The CDR3 DNA sequence: TGTGCCAGCAGATTACAGGGGGGGAACACTGAAGCTTTCTTT.

The chain has TRBV6-1 and TRBJ2-7; the match to TRBD2 covers 11 bases. J was trimmed by 2 bases and V by 5 bases; bases with no gene match: 5. The V gene's germline CDR1 is MNHNS and CDR2 SASEGT. CDR3 length equals 15 residues. The CDR3 protein is CASSSFSGGAYEQYF. CDR3 DNA sequence: TGTGCCAGCAGTTCGTTTAGCGGGGGGGCCTACGAGCAGTACTTC.

V is TRBV7-8 and J is TRBJ1-5; 9 bases are shared with TRBD1. CDR1 and CDR2 (germline): SGHVS, FQNEAQ. V shed 5 bases and J 3 bases; nucleotides not matched to a gene: 8. The CDR3 extends over 16 amino acids. DNA of the CDR3: TGTGCCAGCAGCCACACACAGGGGGCCCACAATCAGCCCCAGCATTTT. Amino acids: CASSHTQGAHNQPQHF.

The chain joins TRBV9 to TRBJ2-2; TRBD2 agrees at 9 bases. The V gene's germline CDR1 is SGDLS and CDR2 YYNGEE. Trimming at V came to 3 bases and at J to 1 base, leaving 1 base not matched to a gene. The CDR3 has 15 residues. The CDR3 DNA reads as TGTGCCAGCAGCGCTAGCGGGGTGAACACCGGGGAGCTGTTTTTT. It codes for CASSASGVNTGELFF.

The genes are TRBV5-1 and TRBJ1-2, with D uncertain. Germline V gene data show CDR1 as SGHRS and CDR2 as YFSETQ. CDR3 length equals 13 residues. The germline V and J ends were trimmed by 1 base and 2 bases, with 6 bases remaining between them. This CDR3 reads CASSLTVNYGYTF. The CDR3 nucleotides are TGCGCCAGCAGCTTGACAGTAAACTATGGCTACACCTTC.

This clone was detected once. The chain has TRBV9 and TRBJ2-1, with a tentative D call TRBD1 (5 bases). V shed 3 bases and J shed 5 bases, with 21 bases lying between them. There are 17 residues in the CDR3. Germline CDR1 and CDR2: SGDLS and YYNGEE. The CDR3 region has the DNA TGTGCCAGCAGCGCGGAGACAGCATTCTTAGGGAACAATGAGCAGTTCTTC. Its protein is CASSAETAFLGNNEQFF.

The rearrangement links TRBV11-2 to TRBJ1-1, with D uncertain. The germline gives CDR1 SGHAT, CDR2 FQNNGV. The CDR3 covers 13 residues. With 0 bases removed from V and 8 bases from J, the gap between germline ends came to 10 bases. This chain's CDR3 is CASSLDAGFEAFF. The CDR3, as DNA: TGTGCCAGCAGCTTAGATGCGGGGTTCGAAGCTTTCTTT.

This chain links TRBV19 with TRBJ1-2; 9 bases map to TRBD1. The junction had 3 bases not matched to a gene; V was cut back by 9 bases and J by 1 base. CDR1 and CDR2 (germline): LNHDA, SQIVND (reference sequence). This CDR3 has 13 residues. The CDR3 bases are TGTGCCAGCCGGGACAGGGTTAACTATGGCTACACCTTC. Translated: CASRDRVNYGYTF.

The sample holds one count of this clone. One junction end does not reproduce the germline sequence, and a read error may be involved. The V call is TRBV7-2, the J call TRBJ2-1; perhaps TRBD1 as D (6 bases). CDR1 is SGHTA, CDR2 FQGNSA, per germline. CDR3 size: 16 residues. CDR3 sequence (DNA): TGTGCCAGCAGCCTAGCCCCAGGGGTAACCTACAATGAGCAGTTCTTC. Translated, it gives CASSLAPGVTYNEQFF.

This clone has only one observation. This chain links TRBV7-9 with TRBJ2-7; possible D gene TRBD2, 6 bases. The CDR3 has 14 residues. CDR1 and CDR2 (germline): SEHNR, FQNEAQ (reference sequence). Trimming pared 5 bases from V and 2 bases from J, leaving 13 bases between. The CDR3 DNA sequence: TGTGCCAGCAGCGGAGGGTTACGGGCCTACGAGCAGTACTTC. Protein product: CASSGGLRAYEQYF.

The chain carries TRBV7-3 and TRBJ1-2; no firm D call. Germline CDR1 and CDR2: SGHTA and FQGTGA. The CDR3 totals 15 residues. Trimming removed 2 bases from V and 0 bases from J, with 10 bases in between. CDR3 residues: CASSLSLLSNYGYTF. DNA for the CDR3: TGTGCCAGCAGCTTATCACTGCTTTCTAACTATGGCTACACCTTC.

The V gene is TRBV11-2, the J gene TRBJ1-1; D not certain. CDR3 size: 13 residues. Germline V gene sequence: CDR1 SGHAT, CDR2 FQNNGV. V dropped 0 bases and J dropped 1 base, with 3 bases sitting between them. CDR3 in amino acids: CASSLDSNTEAFF. CDR3 nucleotides: TGTGCCAGCAGCTTAGACTCGAACACTGAAGCTTTCTTT.

The chain couples TRBV11-2 to TRBJ2-1, with 8 bases that match TRBD2. Germline V gene data show CDR1 as SGHAT and CDR2 as FQNNGV. The V and J ends lost 10 bases and 5 bases, in that order; junction bases with no gene match: 4. The CDR3 has 12 amino acids. CDR3: CAIAGGNNEQFF. The CDR3 DNA reads as TGTGCCATCGCGGGGGGAAACAATGAGCAGTTCTTC.

The chain recombines TRBV6-5 with TRBJ2-2; 7 positions agree with TRBD1. The V segment lost 5 bases and the J segment 0 bases; nucleotides outside the gene matches: 0. The CDR3 runs 14 residues. Germline V gene sequence: CDR1 MNHEY, CDR2 SVGAGI. The CDR3 region has the DNA TGTGCCAGCAGTCAGGGGGCGAACACCGGGGAGCTGTTTTTT. As protein: CASSQGANTGELFF.

This clone was recorded a few times. V gene TRBV7-8 combines with J gene TRBJ2-3, with D perhaps matching TRBD2 (5 bases). With 1 base removed from V and 7 bases from J, the gap between germline ends came to 12 bases. This CDR3 has 14 residues. Germline CDR1 and CDR2: SGHVS and FQNEAQ. The DNA for the CDR3 is TGTGCCAGCAGCTTAGGTGGTTCGGGAAATACGCAGTATTTT. Its protein is CASSLGGSGNTQYF. Drawing the rest from reference TRBV7-8 and TRBJ2-3, the complete variable domain is GAGVSQSPRYKVAKRGQDVALRCDPISGHVSLFWYQQALGQGPEFLTYFQNEAQLDKSGLPSDRFFAERPEGSVSTLKIQRTQQEDSAVYLCASSLGGSGNTQYFGPGTRLTVL.

The chain combines TRBV25-1 with TRBJ1-3, with a weak D call TRBD1 (6 bases). Per the germline V gene, CDR1 is MGHDK and CDR2 is SYGVNS. The length of the CDR3 is 15 residues. Trimming shortened V by 5 bases and J by 3 bases, and 14 bases separated the two germline ends. The CDR3 bases are TGTGCCAGCAGTCCCCTGGACAGTGTTGGAAACACCATATATTTT. Translated: CASSPLDSVGNTIYF.

The rearrangement uses TRBV6-6 and TRBJ2-3; possibly TRBD1 for D (5 bases). From germline, CDR1 is MNHNY and CDR2 SVGAGI (reference sequence). V lost 6 bases, J lost 0 bases, and 10 bases lay in between. The CDR3 consists of 14 residues. The chain's CDR3 is CASRWTRSTDTQYF. The CDR3 DNA sequence: TGTGCCAGCAGGTGGACACGGAGCACAGATACGCAGTATTTT.